This is a list of T cell receptor beta chains from one sample in a study of T cell changes during pregnancy in multiple sclerosis. The method was immunoSEQ multiplex PCR; TCRdb's version includes in-frame clones alone and lacks a portion of them. The table has tens of thousands of clones, more than 85% seen once. Sequenced here: peripheral blood, sampled in the first trimester of pregnancy. The receptors stem from a female donor with multiple sclerosis, enrolled in a pregnancy study. Each CDR3 is given with its conserved first and last residue. D genes are given only for firm matches. Clone size is given for some rows only: seen once, a few or many times, or a class if the clone is expanded.

D	size	V	J	CDR3	DNA
-	few	TRBV19	TRBJ1-1	CASTIQAEAFF	TGTGCCAGTACCATACAGGCTGAAGCTTTCTTT
-	few	TRBV30	TRBJ1-4	CAWSAGSGPGF	TGTGCCTGGAGTGCCGGGAGCGGCCCCGGGTTT
-	-	TRBV27	TRBJ1-1	CASTSPGRGTEAFF	TGTGCCAGCACCTCCCCCGGACGGGGCACTGAAGCTTTCTTT
-	-	TRBV28	TRBJ2-7	CASSSPLSEQYF	TGTGCCAGCAGTTCCCCCTTGAGTGAGCAGTACTTC
-	-	TRBV30	TRBJ2-5	CAWSVRGKKTQYF	TGTGCCTGGAGTGTACGGGGGAAGAAGACCCAGTACTTC
-	-	TRBV27	TRBJ1-5	CASSLQGQQPQHF	TGTGCCAGCAGTTTACAGGGGCAACAGCCCCAGCATTTT
-	-	TRBV2	TRBJ2-7	CASSGDSYEQYF	TGTGCCAGCAGTGGCGACAGTTACGAGCAGTACTTC
TRBD1	-	TRBV10-3	TRBJ2-7	CAIRSSQGTGGYEQYF	TGTGCCATCAGATCCTCGCAGGGGACAGGGGGCTACGAGCAGTACTTC
TRBD2	-	TRBV10-1	TRBJ2-1	CASSERTSGGRYNEQFF	TGCGCCAGCAGTGAGAGGACTAGCGGGGGCCGATACAATGAGCAGTTCTTC
TRBD1	-	TRBV7-2	TRBJ1-2	CASSLDNRGNYGYTF	TGTGCCAGCAGCCTAGACAACAGGGGGAACTATGGCTACACCTTC
TRBD2	-	TRBV4-1	TRBJ2-1	CASISDPGTSGRSEQFF	TGCGCCAGCATTTCTGATCCGGGGACTAGCGGGAGAAGTGAGCAGTTCTTC
-	-	TRBV5-1	TRBJ1-1	CASRSGMNTEAFF	TGCGCCAGCCGGAGCGGTATGAACACTGAAGCTTTCTTT
-	-	TRBV11-2	TRBJ1-4	CASSPQQGWGEKLFF	TGTGCCAGCAGCCCCCAACAGGGTTGGGGCGAAAAACTGTTTTTT
TRBD1	once	TRBV11-1	TRBJ1-1	CASSPGGGGNTEAFF	TGTGCCAGCAGCCCCGGAGGGGGCGGGAACACTGAAGCTTTCTTT
TRBD2	-	TRBV10-1	TRBJ2-3	CASSETSGRADTQYF	TGCGCCAGCAGTGAAACTAGCGGGAGGGCAGATACGCAGTATTTT
TRBD1	-	TRBV6-6	TRBJ1-1	CASRGDRAKTEAFF	TGTGCCAGCAGGGGGGACAGGGCTAAGACTGAAGCTTTCTTT
TRBD1	-	TRBV2	TRBJ2-1	CASTGQGSYNEQFF	TGTGCCAGCACCGGACAGGGCTCCTACAATGAGCAGTTCTTC
-	-	TRBV6-5	TRBJ1-1	CASSSFTEAFF	TGTGCCAGCAGTTCCTTCACTGAAGCTTTCTTT
TRBD2	-	TRBV7-9	TRBJ2-1	CASSLAHTSGSDSEQFF	TGTGCCAGCAGCTTAGCGCACACTAGCGGGAGCGATAGTGAGCAGTTCTTC
-	-	TRBV2	TRBJ1-3	CASQTDGNTIYF	TGTGCCAGTCAGACAGACGGAAACACCATATATTTT
-	-	TRBV13	TRBJ1-2	CASSLAVINYGYTF	TGTGCCAGCAGCCTAGCCGTTATAAACTATGGCTACACCTTC
-	-	TRBV19	TRBJ2-7	CASSIAYSNYEQYF	TGTGCCAGTAGTATCGCGTACAGTAACTACGAGCAGTACTTC
-	-	TRBV7-2	TRBJ2-1	CASSLVGGTAYNEQFF	TGTGCCAGCAGCTTAGTAGGTGGGACTGCCTACAATGAGCAGTTCTTC
TRBD1	-	TRBV11-2	TRBJ2-5	CASSFPGQGIQTQYF	TGTGCCAGCAGCTTTCCGGGACAGGGGATTCAGACCCAGTACTTC
-	-	TRBV19	TRBJ2-5	CASSMRASYQETQYF	TGTGCCAGTAGTATGAGGGCTTCGTACCAAGAGACCCAGTACTTC
TRBD1	-	TRBV18	TRBJ2-1	CASSLGTGVYNEQFF	TGTGCCAGCTCACTAGGGACAGGGGTCTACAATGAGCAGTTCTTC
-	-	TRBV7-3	TRBJ1-1	CASSLQALSDSEAFF	TGTGCCAGCAGCCTCCAAGCACTTTCGGACAGTGAAGCTTTCTTT
-	once	TRBV7-2	TRBJ1-5	CASSLWGPGTNQPQHF	TGTGCCAGCAGCTTATGGGGGCCGGGAACCAATCAGCCCCAGCATTTT
-	-	TRBV6-5	TRBJ1-3	CASSIRGSGNTIYF	TGTGCCAGCAGTATCAGGGGATCTGGAAACACCATATATTTT
-	-	TRBV28	TRBJ1-2	CASSGLYGYTF	TGTGCCAGCAGCGGACTGTATGGCTACACCTTC
-	-	TRBV25-1	TRBJ1-5	CASKQGGDSNQPQHF	TGTGCCAGCAAACAGGGCGGAGATAGCAATCAGCCCCAGCATTTT
-	-	TRBV27	TRBJ2-7	CASSLSFGAYEQYF	TGTGCCAGCAGTTTATCTTTCGGAGCCTACGAGCAGTACTTC
-	-	TRBV29-1	TRBJ2-7	CSVVGRALQYF	TGCAGCGTTGTGGGCAGAGCCCTACAGTACTTC
-	-	TRBV28	TRBJ2-2	CASRIRGLNTGELFF	TGTGCCAGCAGAATCAGGGGTTTGAACACCGGGGAGCTGTTTTTT
TRBD1	-	TRBV19	TRBJ1-3	CASSMGAGQAYF	TGTGCCAGTAGTATGGGCGCTGGACAGGCGTATTTT
TRBD1	-	TRBV7-9	TRBJ2-7	CASSFDRVKEQYF	TGTGCCAGCAGCTTCGACAGGGTGAAAGAGCAGTACTTC
TRBD2	-	TRBV11-2	TRBJ2-5	CASSFSGREGETQYF	TGTGCCAGCAGCTTTAGCGGGAGGGAGGGAGAGACCCAGTACTTC
-	-	TRBV25-1	TRBJ2-1	CASSLTGEQFF	TGTGCCAGCAGTCTAACGGGTGAGCAGTTCTTC
-	-	TRBV4-3	TRBJ1-2	CASSQELSRVNYGYTF	TGCGCCAGCAGCCAAGAGTTGAGCAGGGTTAACTATGGCTACACCTTC
-	-	TRBV6-5	TRBJ2-3	CASSRLVTDTQYF	TGTGCCAGCAGCCGACTAGTCACAGATACGCAGTATTTT
-	-	TRBV4-2	TRBJ2-1	CASSPGGSSYNEQFF	TGTGCCAGCAGCCCCGGCGGATCCTCCTACAATGAGCAGTTCTTC